The present T cell receptor beta chain was sequenced within a study of blood T cell repertoires in COVID-19. The CDR3 consists of 16 residues. Germline loops: CDR1 LNHNV, CDR2 YYDKDF (reference sequence). Trimming left V 0 bases short and J 7 bases short, with 15 bases between. This clone has a handful of counts. Sequencing used immunoSEQ multiplex PCR; TCRdb keeps in-frame clones, though not all of them. The table records approximately 190,000 clones, about four fifths of them present only once. The sample was peripheral blood. The chain joins TRBV15 to TRBJ1-4, with a tentative D call TRBD1 (6 bases). This receptor was obtained from a man aged 55 to 69 with acute or convalescent COVID-19. The CDR3 loop reads CATSRDDGGEGEKLFF. The CDR3 DNA is TGTGCCACCAGCAGAGATGATGGGGGCGAGGGTGAAAAACTGTTTTTT.